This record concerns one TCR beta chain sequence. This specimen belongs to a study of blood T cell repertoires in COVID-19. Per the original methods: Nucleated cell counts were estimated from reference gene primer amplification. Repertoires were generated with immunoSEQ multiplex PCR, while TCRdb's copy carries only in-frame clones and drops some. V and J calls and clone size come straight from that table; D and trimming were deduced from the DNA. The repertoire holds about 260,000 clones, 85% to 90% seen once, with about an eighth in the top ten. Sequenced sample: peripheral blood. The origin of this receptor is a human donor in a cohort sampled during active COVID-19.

This chain's CDR3 is CASSGAKTSGVQETQYF. The CDR3 nucleotides are TGTGCCAGCAGTGGAGCAAAGACTAGCGGCGTCCAAGAGACCCAGTACTTC. This chain joins TRBV27 and TRBJ2-5; the match to TRBD2 covers 9 bases. The CDR3 covers 17 residues. V was pared by 5 bases and J by 1 base, with 11 bases of the junction left unmatched. Germline V gives CDR1 MNHEY, CDR2 SMNVEV (reference sequence).